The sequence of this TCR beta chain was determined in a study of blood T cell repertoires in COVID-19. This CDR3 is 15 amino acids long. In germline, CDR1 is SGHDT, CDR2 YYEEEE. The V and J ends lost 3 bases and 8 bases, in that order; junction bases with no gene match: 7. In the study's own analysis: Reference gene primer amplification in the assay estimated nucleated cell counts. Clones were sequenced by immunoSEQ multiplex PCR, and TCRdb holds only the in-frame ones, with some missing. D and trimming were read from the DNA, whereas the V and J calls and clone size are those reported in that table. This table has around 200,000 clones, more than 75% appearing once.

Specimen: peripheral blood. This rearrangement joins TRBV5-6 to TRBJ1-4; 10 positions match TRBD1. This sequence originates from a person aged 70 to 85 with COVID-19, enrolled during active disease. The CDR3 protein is CASSSIGTGVEKLFF. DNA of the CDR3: TGTGCCAGCAGCTCTATTGGGACAGGGGTGGAAAAACTGTTTTTT.